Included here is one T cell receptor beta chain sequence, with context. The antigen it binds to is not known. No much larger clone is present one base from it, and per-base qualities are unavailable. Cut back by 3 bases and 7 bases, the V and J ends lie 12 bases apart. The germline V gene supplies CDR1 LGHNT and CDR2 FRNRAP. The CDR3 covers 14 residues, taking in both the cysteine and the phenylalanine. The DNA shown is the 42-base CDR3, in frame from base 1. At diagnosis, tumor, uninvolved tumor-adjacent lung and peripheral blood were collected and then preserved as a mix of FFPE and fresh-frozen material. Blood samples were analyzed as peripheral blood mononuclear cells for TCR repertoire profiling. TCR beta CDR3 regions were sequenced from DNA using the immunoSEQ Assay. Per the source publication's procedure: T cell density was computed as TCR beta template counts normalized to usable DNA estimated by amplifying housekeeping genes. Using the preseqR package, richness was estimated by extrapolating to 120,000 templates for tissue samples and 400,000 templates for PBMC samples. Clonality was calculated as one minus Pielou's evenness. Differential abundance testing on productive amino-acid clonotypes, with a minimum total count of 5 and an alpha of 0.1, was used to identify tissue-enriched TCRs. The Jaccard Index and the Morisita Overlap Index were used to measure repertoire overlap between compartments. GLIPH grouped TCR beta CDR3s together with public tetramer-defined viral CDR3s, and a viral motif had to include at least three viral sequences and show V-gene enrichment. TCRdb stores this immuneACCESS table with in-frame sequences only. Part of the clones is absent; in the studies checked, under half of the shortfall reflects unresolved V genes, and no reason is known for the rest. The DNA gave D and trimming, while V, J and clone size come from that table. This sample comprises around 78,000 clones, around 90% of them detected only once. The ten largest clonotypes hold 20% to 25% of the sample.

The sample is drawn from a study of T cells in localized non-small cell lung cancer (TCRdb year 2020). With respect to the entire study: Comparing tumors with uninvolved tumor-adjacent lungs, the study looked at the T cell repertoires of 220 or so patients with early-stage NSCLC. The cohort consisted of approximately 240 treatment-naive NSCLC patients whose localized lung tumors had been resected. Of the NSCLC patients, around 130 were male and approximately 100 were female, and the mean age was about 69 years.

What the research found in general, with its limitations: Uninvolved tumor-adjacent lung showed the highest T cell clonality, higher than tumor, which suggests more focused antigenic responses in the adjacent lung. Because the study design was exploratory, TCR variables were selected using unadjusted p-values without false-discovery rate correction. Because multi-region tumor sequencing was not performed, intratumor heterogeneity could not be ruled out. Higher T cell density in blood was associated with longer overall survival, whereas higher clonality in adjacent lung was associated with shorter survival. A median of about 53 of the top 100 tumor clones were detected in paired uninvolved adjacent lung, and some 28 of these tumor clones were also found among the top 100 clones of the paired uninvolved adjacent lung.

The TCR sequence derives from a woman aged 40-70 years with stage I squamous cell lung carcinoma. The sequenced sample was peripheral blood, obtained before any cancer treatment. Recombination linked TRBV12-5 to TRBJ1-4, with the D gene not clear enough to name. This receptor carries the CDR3 CASGLGEWGEKLFF. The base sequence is TGTGCTAGTGGTTTAGGAGAATGGGGTGAAAAACTGTTTTTT.